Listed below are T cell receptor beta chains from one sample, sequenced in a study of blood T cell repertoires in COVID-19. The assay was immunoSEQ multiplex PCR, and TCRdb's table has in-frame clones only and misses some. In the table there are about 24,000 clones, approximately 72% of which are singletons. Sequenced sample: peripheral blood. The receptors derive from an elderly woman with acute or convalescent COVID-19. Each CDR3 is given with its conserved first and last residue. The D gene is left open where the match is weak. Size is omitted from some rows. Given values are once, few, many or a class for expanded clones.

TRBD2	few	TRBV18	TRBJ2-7	TGTGCCAGCTCACCTAGGACTAGCGGAACCTACGAGCAGTACTTC	CASSPRTSGTYEQYF
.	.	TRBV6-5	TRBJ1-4	TGTGCCAGCGGGAGGAGGGTTACTAATGAAAAACTGTTTTTT	CASGRRVTNEKLFF
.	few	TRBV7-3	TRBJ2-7	TGTGCCAGCAGCCGCGCGGGCGGCTACGAGCAGTACTTC	CASSRAGGYEQYF
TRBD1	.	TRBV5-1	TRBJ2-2	TGCGCCAGCAGCTTGCAGGGGGTTAACACCGGGGAGCTGTTTTTT	CASSLQGVNTGELFF
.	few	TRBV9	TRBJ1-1	TGTGCCAGCAGCGACCAACTCGACGGGATTGCTTTCTTT	CASSDQLDGIAFF
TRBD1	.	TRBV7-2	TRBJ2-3	TGTGCCAGCAGCTTACAAGGGACAGGGGCAGATACGCAGTATTTT	CASSLQGTGADTQYF
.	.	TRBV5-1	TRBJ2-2	TGCGCCAGCGGTCTCGGGGGAGGTAACACCGGGGAGCTGTTTTTT	CASGLGGGNTGELFF
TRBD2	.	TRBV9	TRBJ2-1	TGTGCCAGCAGCCGTTCCGGACTAGCGGCTTTCAGTGAGCAGTTCTTC	CASSRSGLAAFSEQFF
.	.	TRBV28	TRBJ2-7	TGTGCCAGCAGTTGGCGGGACAGAACCTACGAGCAGTACTTC	CASSWRDRTYEQYF
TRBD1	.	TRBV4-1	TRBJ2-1	TGCGCCAGCAGCCAACGTGGGACAGGCGAATACAATGAGCAGTTCTTC	CASSQRGTGEYNEQFF
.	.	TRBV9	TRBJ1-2	TGTGCCAGCCGCGGGACGGGGGGCTACACCTTC	CASRGTGGYTF
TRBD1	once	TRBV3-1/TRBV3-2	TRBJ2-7	TGTGCCAGCAGCCAAGATGGGACAGCGCGGGAGCAGTACTTC	CASSQDGTAREQYF